This T cell receptor (beta chain) derives from a study of vaccination effects on CD4 cells after COVID-19. The assay was immunoSEQ multiplex PCR, and TCRdb's table has in-frame clones only and misses some. The sample shows fewer than 60,000 clones, around 76% of them seen only once. Whole-study results and caveats: Pronounced clonal contraction occurred in clones induced by infection and by vaccine late after vaccination.

Trimming took 6 bases from V and 5 from J, leaving 17 bases between them. Germline V CDR1 and CDR2: LNHDA, SQIVND (reference sequence). There are 14 residues in the CDR3. At least ten counts were recorded for this clone. As yet, its antigen is unknown. In the ViraFEST assay, antigen-specific CD4+ clonotypes were identified by expansion after peptide-pool stimulation. The authors isolated CD4+ T cells after ten to eleven days of culture. The person had PCR-confirmed SARS-CoV-2 infection between March and December 2020. Cells in the negative control culture received an HIV-1 Nef peptide pool. Each culture had half its medium swapped for IL-2 medium on days 3 and 7.

The sequence came from a human donor who had a prior SARS-CoV-2 infection. This chain links TRBV19 with TRBJ2-7; TRBD2 is a possible D gene (6 bases). Sequences were derived from CD4+ T cells from PBMCs cultured with HIV peptides, sampled before COVID-19 vaccination. Subset given: HIV-1 Nef peptide pool negative control/reference culture. The chain's CDR3 is CASRRRGSGNEQYF. Written as DNA, the CDR3 is TGTGCCAGTAGACGTCGGGGGAGTGGAAACGAGCAGTACTTC.